The T cell receptor beta chain described here comes from a study of monozygotic twins with inflammatory bowel disease. Study-level results: Patient-specific immunosuppressive treatments may have made repertoires more variable. The sharing of clonotypes with others was lower in IBD patients than in healthy twins, especially with disease activity.

For every sample, eight separate reactions were used to make cDNA. UMIs with a 6-nucleotide sample barcode were added by template switching. TCRdb re-called the 5' RACE reads and gives one entry per CDR3 protein, without DNA. The sample includes approximately 330,000 distinct CDR3 sequences. Germline-derived CDR1 and CDR2 are MNHEY and SMNVEV (reference sequence). The CDR3 length is 16 residues. Remarks on this clonotype: Its antigen is as yet unknown.

The chain is built from TRBV27 and TRBJ1-5; checking the TCRdb D call of TRBD1 is not possible without DNA. The receptor comes from a human donor with ulcerative colitis or Crohn's disease, or a healthy co-twin of an affected twin (not recorded which). Sample: blood. CDR3 protein: CASSARGQGYNQPQHF.